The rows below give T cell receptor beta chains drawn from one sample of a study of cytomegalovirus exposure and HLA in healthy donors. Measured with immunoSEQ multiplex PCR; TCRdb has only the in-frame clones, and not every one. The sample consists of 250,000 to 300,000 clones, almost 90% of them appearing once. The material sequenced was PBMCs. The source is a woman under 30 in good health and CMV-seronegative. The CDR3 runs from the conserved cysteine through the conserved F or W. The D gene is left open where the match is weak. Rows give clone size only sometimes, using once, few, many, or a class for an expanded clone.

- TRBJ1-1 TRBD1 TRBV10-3 TGTGCCATCACCTTAGGACAGGGGGCAGCTGAAGCTTTCTTT CAITLGQGAAEAFF
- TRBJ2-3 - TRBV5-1 TGCGCCAGCAGCCCCGGGGCAGGGGGCACAGATACGCAGTATTTT CASSPGAGGTDTQYF
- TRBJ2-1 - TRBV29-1 TGCAGCGTTACAGGGACCGGGTTACGGTACAATGAGCAGTTCTTC CSVTGTGLRYNEQFF
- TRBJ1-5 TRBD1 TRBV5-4 TGTGCCAGCAGCCCGGGGACAGGGAATCAGCCCCAGCATTTT CASSPGTGNQPQHF
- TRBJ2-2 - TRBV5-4 TGTGCCAGCAGCCCGTCTAGCACAGAGCTGTTTTTT CASSPSSTELFF
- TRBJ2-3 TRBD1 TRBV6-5 TGTGCCAGCAGCCCGGGACAGATGATAGATACGCAGTATTTT CASSPGQMIDTQYF
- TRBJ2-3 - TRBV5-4 TGTGCCAGCAGCTTTCAGGGTGCAGATACGCAGTATTTT CASSFQGADTQYF
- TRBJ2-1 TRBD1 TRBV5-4 TGTGCCAGTTACCCCGGGACAGGGGATTATGAGCAGTTCTTC CASYPGTGDYEQFF
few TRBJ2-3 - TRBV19 TGTGCCAGTAGTATGGGAGTAAGATCATCACCTAGCACAGATACGCAGTATTTT CASSMGVRSSPSTDTQYF
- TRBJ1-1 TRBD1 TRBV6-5 TGTGCCAGCAGCCATCAACAGGGGTTGAACACTGAAGCTTTCTTT CASSHQQGLNTEAFF
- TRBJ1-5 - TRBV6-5 TGTGCCAGCAGTTACTCGAGAAGACAGCCCCAGCATTTT CASSYSRRQPQHF
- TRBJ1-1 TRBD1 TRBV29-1 TGCAGCGTCCTAATAGGGGGCTGGGGTACTGAAGCTTTCTTT CSVLIGGWGTEAFF
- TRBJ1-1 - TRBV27 TGTGCCAGCAGACAGGGGAACACTGAAGCTTTCTTT CASRQGNTEAFF
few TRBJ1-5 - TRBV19 TGTGCCAGTACGGACAGCAGTTATCAGCCCCAGCATTTT CASTDSSYQPQHF
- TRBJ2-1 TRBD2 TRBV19 TGTGCCAGTACCCCTAGCGGGGGGAGATACAATGAGCAGTTCTTC CASTPSGGRYNEQFF
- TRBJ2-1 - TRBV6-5 TGTGCCAGCAGTTACAGCGACTCCTACAATGAGCAGTTCTTC CASSYSDSYNEQFF
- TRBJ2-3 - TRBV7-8 TGTGCCAGCAGCCCAGGGAGGATGGGAACGGATACGCAGTATTTT CASSPGRMGTDTQYF
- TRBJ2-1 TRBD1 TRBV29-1 TGCAGCGTTGAAGGAATAGAGGCGACAGGGCAGTCCAATGAGCAGTTCTTC CSVEGIEATGQSNEQFF
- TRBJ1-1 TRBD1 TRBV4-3 TGCGCCAGCAGCCATTCGACAGGGGGGTTTGAAGCTTTCTTT CASSHSTGGFEAFF
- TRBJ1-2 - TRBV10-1 TGCGCCAGCAGACGGTTCCCGATCTATGGCTACACCTTC CASRRFPIYGYTF
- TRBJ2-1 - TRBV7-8 TGTGCCAGCAGCCCCCACCAGGGCCCCGCGAATGAGCAGTTCTTC CASSPHQGPANEQFF
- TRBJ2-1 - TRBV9 TGTGCCAGCAGCGGGCGGACAGTATTGAATGAGCAGTTCTTC CASSGRTVLNEQFF
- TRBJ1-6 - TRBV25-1 TGTGCCAGCAGTGCCCAGCGGCAGCCTTCACCCCTCCACTTT CASSAQRQPSPLHF
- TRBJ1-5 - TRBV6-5 TGTGCCAGCAGTAGGACAGCGAGTCAGCCCCAGCATTTT CASSRTASQPQHF
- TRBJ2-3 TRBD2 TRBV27 TGTGCCAGCAGTACCTCCCTAGCGGGATACACAGATACGCAGTATTTT CASSTSLAGYTDTQYF
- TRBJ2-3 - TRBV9 TGTGCCAGTAGCGGGACAGGGTCCACAGATACGCAGTATTTT CASSGTGSTDTQYF
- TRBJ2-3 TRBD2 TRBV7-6 TGTGCCAGCAGCTTCGAGGGCACGGGGGGGCCAGATACGCAGTATTTT CASSFEGTGGPDTQYF
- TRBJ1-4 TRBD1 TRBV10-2 TGCGCCAGCAGTGAGTCTTCAGGGGGACTTCTTGAAAAACTGTTTTTT CASSESSGGLLEKLFF
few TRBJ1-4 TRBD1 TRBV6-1 TGTGCCAGCACCCCGGGGACAGGGGGGAGTGAAAAACTGTTTTTT CASTPGTGGSEKLFF
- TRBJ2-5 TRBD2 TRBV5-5 TGTGCCAGCAGCTTGGGACTAGCGGGCCATCAGTACTTC CASSLGLAGHQYF
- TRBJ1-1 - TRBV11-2 TGTGCCAGCAGCTTACGGAGCACTGAAGCTTTCTTT CASSLRSTEAFF
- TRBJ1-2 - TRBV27 TGTGCCAGCAGTTTACCAGGGTCGGATGGCTACACCTTC CASSLPGSDGYTF
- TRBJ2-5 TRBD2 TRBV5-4 TGTGCCAGCAGCTGGATCGGAGCGGGGGGGCTTCAAGAGACCCAGTACTTC CASSWIGAGGLQETQYF
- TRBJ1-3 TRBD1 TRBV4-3 TGCGCCAGCACTAGGGACAGGGGCCCTGGCACCATATATTTT CASTRDRGPGTIYF
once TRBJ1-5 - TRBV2 TGTGCCAGCAGTGAAAGAGGAGGGGAGAGCAATCAGCCCCAGCATTTT CASSERGGESNQPQHF
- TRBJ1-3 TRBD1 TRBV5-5 TGTGCCAGCAGCTTGACAGGGGGTTGGGGCTCTGGAAACACCATATATTTT CASSLTGGWGSGNTIYF
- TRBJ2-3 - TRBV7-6 TGTGCCAGCAGCTTAGCTAACACAGATACGCAGTATTTT CASSLANTDTQYF
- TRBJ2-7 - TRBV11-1 TGTGCCAGCAGCTTGTTGGGGGGTCCCTTGTCCTCCCACGAGCAGTACTTC CASSLLGGPLSSHEQYF
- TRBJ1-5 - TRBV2 TGTGCCAGCAGTGAAGGTCCCGTGGGTCGGGATCAGCCCCAGCATTTT CASSEGPVGRDQPQHF
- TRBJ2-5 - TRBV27 TGTGCCAGCAGCCACAACCTCGGGCTAGCCAGAGAGACCCAGTACTTC CASSHNLGLARETQYF
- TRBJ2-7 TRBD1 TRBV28 TGTGCCAGCAGTTCGCCGGGACAGAACTACGAGCAGTACTTC CASSSPGQNYEQYF
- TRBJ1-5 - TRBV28 TGTGCCACCTCTATGGGCTGGCCCCAGCATTTT CATSMGWPQHF
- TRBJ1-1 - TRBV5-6 TGTGCCAGCAGCGTTGATGGCCTCCCCACCGAAGCTTTCTTT CASSVDGLPTEAFF
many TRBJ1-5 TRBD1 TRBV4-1 TGCGCCAGCAGCCAAACTATTACGAGGGGGCCCAATCAGCCCCAGCATTTT CASSQTITRGPNQPQHF
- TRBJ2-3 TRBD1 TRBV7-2 TGTGCCAGCGGGGGACAGGGCCCCGATACGCAGTATTTT CASGGQGPDTQYF
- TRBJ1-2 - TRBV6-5 TGTGCCAGCAGTTCCCCTGGGCGGGCCAGACACTATGGCTACACCTTC CASSSPGRARHYGYTF
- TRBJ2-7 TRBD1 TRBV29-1 TGCAGCGTTCGGACAGGGGTGTTATTCGAGCAGTACTTC CSVRTGVLFEQYF
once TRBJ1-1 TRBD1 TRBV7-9 TGTGCCAGCAGACAGGGGGAGGGCACTGAAGCTTTCTTT CASRQGEGTEAFF
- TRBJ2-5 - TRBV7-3 TGTGCCAGCAGCCCCTGGGGGGGGGCGCGAGAGACCCAGTACTTC CASSPWGGARETQYF
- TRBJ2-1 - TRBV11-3 TGTGCCAGCAGCTTAGAGTATCAGTCGGAGCAGTTCTTC CASSLEYQSEQFF
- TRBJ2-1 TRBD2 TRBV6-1 TGTGCCAGCAGTGTAGCGGGGCCGTACAATGAGCAGTTCTTC CASSVAGPYNEQFF
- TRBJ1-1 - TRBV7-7 TGTGCCAGCAGCCCCCTGGATTTCGAGACAGAAGCTTTCTTT CASSPLDFETEAFF
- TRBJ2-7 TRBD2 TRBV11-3 TGTGCCAGCAGCTTAACGACTAGCGGGGCCTACGAGCAGTACTTC CASSLTTSGAYEQYF
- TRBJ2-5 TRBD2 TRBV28 TGTGCCAGCACCACCCTAGGGCTAGCGGGGGGCGACCAAGAGACCCAGTACTTC CASTTLGLAGGDQETQYF
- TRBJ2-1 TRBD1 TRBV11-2 TGTGCCAGCTCACGCTCACAGGGGAGCTCCTACAATGAGCAGTTCTTC CASSRSQGSSYNEQFF
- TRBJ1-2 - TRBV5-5 TGTGCCAGCAGCTTGGTTCCCAGGGGAAACTATGGCTACACCTTC CASSLVPRGNYGYTF
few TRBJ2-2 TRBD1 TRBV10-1 TGCGCCAGCAGCTCAGACAGGGACACCGGGGAGCTGTTTTTT CASSSDRDTGELFF
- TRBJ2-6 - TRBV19 TGTGCCAGTAGTATGTCCATTACGAGCTCTGGGGCCAACGTCCTGACTTTC CASSMSITSSGANVLTF
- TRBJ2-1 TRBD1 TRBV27 TGTGCCAGCAGTTTAGGAACAGGGGGGAATGAGCAGTTCTTC CASSLGTGGNEQFF